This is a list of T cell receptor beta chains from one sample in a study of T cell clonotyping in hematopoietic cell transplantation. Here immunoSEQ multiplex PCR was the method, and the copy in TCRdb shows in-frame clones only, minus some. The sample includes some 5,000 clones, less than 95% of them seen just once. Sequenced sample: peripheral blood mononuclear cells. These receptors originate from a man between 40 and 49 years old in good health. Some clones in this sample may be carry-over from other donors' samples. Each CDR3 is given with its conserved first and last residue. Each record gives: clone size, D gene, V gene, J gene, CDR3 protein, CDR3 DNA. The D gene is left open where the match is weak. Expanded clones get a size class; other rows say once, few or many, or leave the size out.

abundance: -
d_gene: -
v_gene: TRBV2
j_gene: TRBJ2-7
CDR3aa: CASTKMDSYEQYF
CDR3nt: TGTGCCAGCACAAAAATGGACAGCTACGAGCAGTACTTC

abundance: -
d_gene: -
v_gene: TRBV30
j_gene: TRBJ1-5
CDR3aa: CAWSERTNQPQHF
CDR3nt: TGTGCCTGGAGTGAAAGAACAAATCAGCCCCAGCATTTT

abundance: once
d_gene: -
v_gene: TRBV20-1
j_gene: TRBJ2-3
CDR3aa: CSARERDTQYF
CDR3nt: TGCAGTGCTAGAGAGCGGGATACGCAGTATTTT

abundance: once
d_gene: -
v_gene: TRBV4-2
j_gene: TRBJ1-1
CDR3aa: CASSQAQGGGMNTEAFF
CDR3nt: TGTGCCAGCAGCCAAGCTCAGGGTGGGGGGATGAACACTGAAGCTTTCTTT

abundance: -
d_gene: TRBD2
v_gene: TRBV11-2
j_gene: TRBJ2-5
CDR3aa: CASSLAGGAETQYF
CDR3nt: TGTGCCAGCAGCTTGGCGGGGGGAGCCGAGACCCAGTACTTC

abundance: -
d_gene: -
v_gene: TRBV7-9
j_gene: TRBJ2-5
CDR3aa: CASSLAHKGETQYF
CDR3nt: TGTGCCAGCAGCTTAGCTCATAAAGGGGAGACCCAGTACTTC

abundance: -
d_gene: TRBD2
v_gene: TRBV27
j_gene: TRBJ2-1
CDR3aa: CASSLWHGTSSYNEQFF
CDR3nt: TGTGCCAGCAGTTTATGGCACGGGACTAGCTCCTACAATGAGCAGTTCTTC

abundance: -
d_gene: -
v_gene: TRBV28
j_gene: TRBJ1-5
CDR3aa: CASSLNQPQHF
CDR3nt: TGTGCCAGCAGTCTCAATCAGCCCCAGCATTTT

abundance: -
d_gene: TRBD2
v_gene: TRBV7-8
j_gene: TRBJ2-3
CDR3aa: CASSLAMTSGSVTDTQYF
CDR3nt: TGTGCCAGCAGCTTAGCTATGACTAGCGGGAGTGTGACAGATACGCAGTATTTT

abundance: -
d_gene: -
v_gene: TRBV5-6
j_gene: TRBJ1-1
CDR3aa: CASSLGPVEGGSAFF
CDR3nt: TGTGCCAGCAGCTTGGGTCCCGTCGAAGGAGGATCGGCTTTCTTT

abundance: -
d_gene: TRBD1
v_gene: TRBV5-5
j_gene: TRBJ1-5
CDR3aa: CASSSWTGSNQPQHF
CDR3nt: TGTGCCAGCAGCTCCTGGACAGGTAGCAATCAGCCCCAGCATTTT

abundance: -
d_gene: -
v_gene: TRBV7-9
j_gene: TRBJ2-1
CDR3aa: CASSLQGTYNEQFF
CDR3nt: TGTGCCAGCAGCTTACAGGGAACCTACAATGAGCAGTTCTTC

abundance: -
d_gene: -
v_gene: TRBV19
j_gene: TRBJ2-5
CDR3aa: CASKFGPLGTQYF
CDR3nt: TGTGCCAGTAAATTTGGCCCCCTGGGGACCCAGTACTTC

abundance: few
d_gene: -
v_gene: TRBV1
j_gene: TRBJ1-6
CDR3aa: CTSSLGGSNSPLHF
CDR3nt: TGCACCAGCAGCCTAGGGGGCAGTAATTCACCCCTCCACTTT

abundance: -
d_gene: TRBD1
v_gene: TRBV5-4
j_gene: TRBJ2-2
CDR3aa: CASSPWDRGFTGELFF
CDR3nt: TGTGCCAGCAGCCCCTGGGACAGGGGGTTTACCGGGGAGCTGTTTTTT

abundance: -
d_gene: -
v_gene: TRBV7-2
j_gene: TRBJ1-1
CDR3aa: CASSPRPNTEAFF
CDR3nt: TGTGCCAGCAGCCCTCGACCGAACACTGAAGCTTTCTTT

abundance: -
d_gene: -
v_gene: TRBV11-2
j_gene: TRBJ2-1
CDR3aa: CASSFKQGARRDEQFF
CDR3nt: TGTGCCAGCAGCTTCAAACAGGGAGCAAGAAGGGATGAGCAGTTCTTC

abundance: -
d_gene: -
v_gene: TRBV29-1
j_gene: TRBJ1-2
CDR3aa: CSVELGGGGYGYTF
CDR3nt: TGCAGCGTTGAATTGGGGGGTGGGGGATATGGCTACACCTTC

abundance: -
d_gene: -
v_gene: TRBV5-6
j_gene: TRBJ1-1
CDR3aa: CASSFPASLEAFF
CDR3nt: TGTGCCAGCAGCTTTCCGGCTTCCCTGGAAGCTTTCTTT

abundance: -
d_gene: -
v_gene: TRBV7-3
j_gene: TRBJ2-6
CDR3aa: CASSVERRAGANVLTF
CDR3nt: TGTGCCAGCAGCGTAGAGCGGAGGGCCGGGGCCAACGTCCTGACTTTC

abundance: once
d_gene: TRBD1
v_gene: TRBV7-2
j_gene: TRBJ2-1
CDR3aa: CASSLPGGQMFF
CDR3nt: TGTGCCAGCAGCTTACCTGGGGGACAGATGTTCTTC

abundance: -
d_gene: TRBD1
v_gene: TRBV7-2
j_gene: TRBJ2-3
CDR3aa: CASSQTGSSTDTQYF
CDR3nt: TGTGCCAGCAGCCAGACAGGGTCAAGCACAGATACGCAGTATTTT

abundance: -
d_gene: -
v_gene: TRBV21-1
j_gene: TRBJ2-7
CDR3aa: CASSKKASGSYEQYF
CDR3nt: TGTGCCAGCAGCAAAAAGGCTAGCGGCTCCTACGAGCAGTACTTC

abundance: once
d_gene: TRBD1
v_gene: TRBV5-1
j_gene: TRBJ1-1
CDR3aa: CASSTQGDTEAFF
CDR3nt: TGCGCCAGCAGCACGCAGGGGGACACTGAAGCTTTCTTT

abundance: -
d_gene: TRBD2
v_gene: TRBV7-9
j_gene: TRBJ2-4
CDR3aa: CASSLPPSSGMESIQYF
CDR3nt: TGTGCCAGCAGCTTACCCCCAAGTAGCGGGATGGAAAGCATTCAGTACTTC

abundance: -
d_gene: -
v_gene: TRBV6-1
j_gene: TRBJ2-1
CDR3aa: CASSIRIRSDRQFF
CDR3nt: TGTGCCAGCAGTATCAGGATTCGGTCGGACCGGCAGTTCTTC

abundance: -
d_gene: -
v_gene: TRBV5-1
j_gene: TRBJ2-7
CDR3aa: CASRGGGRSFF
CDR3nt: TGCGCCAGCAGGGGAGGGGGACGGAGCTTCTTC

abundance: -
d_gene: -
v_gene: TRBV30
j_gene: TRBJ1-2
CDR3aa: CAWSVPGAHYGYTF
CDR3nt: TGTGCCTGGAGTGTACCTGGGGCGCACTATGGCTACACCTTC

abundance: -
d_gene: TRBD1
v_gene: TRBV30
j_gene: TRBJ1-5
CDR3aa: CAWADREGQPQHF
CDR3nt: TGTGCCTGGGCAGACAGGGAAGGTCAGCCCCAGCATTTT

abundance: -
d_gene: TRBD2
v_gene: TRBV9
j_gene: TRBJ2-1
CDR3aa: CASSVVAGGYNEQFF
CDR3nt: TGTGCCAGCAGCGTAGTAGCGGGAGGCTACAATGAGCAGTTCTTC

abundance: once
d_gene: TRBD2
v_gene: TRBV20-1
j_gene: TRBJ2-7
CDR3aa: CSAWGGYEQYF
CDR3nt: TGCAGTGCTTGGGGGGGCTACGAGCAGTACTTC

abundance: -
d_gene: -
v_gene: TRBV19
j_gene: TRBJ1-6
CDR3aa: CASHEGPLTPLHF
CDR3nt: TGTGCCAGTCACGAAGGGCCCCTCACGCCCCTCCACTTT

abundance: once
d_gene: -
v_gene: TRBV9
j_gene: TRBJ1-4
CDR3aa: CASSARLDREKLFF
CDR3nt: TGTGCCAGCAGCGCCCGTCTCGATCGGGAAAAACTGTTTTTT

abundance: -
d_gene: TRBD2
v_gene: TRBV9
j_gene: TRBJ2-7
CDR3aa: CASSVRERGNYEQYF
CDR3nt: TGTGCCAGCAGCGTAAGAGAGCGGGGAAACTACGAGCAGTACTTC

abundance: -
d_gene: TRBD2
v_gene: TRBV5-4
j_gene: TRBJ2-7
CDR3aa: CASSEGLAALYEQYF
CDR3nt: TGTGCCAGCAGCGAGGGACTAGCGGCCCTCTACGAGCAGTACTTC

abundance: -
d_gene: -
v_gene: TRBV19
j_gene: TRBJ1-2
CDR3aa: CASSLTSLPSGYTF
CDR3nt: TGTGCCAGTAGTCTCACCTCCCTACCCAGTGGCTACACCTTC

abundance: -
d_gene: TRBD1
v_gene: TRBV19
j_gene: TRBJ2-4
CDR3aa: CASSPGQGNIQYF
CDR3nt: TGTGCCAGTAGTCCTGGACAGGGGAACATTCAGTACTTC

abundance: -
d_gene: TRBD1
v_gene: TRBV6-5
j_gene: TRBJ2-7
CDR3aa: CASIDSTGGGYEQYF
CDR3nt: TGTGCCAGCATTGACTCGACAGGGGGAGGATACGAGCAGTACTTC

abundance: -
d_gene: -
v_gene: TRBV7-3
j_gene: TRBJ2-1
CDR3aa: CASSPAGNVNEQFF
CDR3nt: TGTGCCAGCAGCCCCGCGGGCAATGTCAATGAGCAGTTCTTC

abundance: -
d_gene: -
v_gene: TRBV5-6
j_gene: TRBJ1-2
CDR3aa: CASSSYLTGTTMYTF
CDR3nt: TGTGCCAGCAGCTCATATTTGACAGGTACGACGATGTACACCTTC

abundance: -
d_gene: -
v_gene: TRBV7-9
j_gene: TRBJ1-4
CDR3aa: CASSLQGLPEKLFF
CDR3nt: TGTGCCAGCAGCTTACAGGGACTGCCTGAAAAACTGTTTTTT

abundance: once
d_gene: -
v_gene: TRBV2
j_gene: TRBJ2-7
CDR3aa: CASSDSGSGEQYF
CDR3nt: TGTGCCAGCAGTGATTCGGGGTCGGGCGAGCAGTACTTC

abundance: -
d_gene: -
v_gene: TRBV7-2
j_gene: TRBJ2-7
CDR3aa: CASSSRGGGSYEQYF
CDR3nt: TGTGCCAGCAGCTCGAGAGGTGGGGGCTCCTACGAGCAGTACTTC

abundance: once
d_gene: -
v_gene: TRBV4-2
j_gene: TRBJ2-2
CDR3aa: CASSQEENTGELFF
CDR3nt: TGTGCCAGCAGCCAAGAGGAGAACACCGGGGAGCTGTTTTTT

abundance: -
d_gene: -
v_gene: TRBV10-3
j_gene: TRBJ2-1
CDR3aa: CAISELGGAYNEQFF
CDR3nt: TGTGCCATCAGTGAGTTGGGGGGCGCCTACAATGAGCAGTTCTTC

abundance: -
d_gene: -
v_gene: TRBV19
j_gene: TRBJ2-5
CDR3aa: CASSRNDGETQYF
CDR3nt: TGTGCCAGTAGTAGGAATGACGGAGAGACCCAGTACTTC

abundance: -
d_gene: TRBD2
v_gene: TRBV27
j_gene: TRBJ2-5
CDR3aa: CASRTSRQETQYF
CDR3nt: TGTGCCAGCAGGACTAGCAGGCAAGAGACCCAGTACTTC

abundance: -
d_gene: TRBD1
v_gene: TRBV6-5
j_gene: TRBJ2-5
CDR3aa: CASSYGVQGTEETQYF
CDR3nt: TGTGCCAGCAGTTACGGGGTACAGGGGACCGAAGAGACCCAGTACTTC

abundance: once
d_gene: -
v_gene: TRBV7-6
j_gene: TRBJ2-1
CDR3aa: CASSLSRREQFF
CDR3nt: TGTGCCAGCAGCTTAAGCCGTCGAGAGCAGTTCTTC

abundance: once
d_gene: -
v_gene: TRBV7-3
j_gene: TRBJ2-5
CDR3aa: CASSLQGQETQYF
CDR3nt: TGTGCCAGCAGCCTACAGGGTCAAGAGACCCAGTACTTC

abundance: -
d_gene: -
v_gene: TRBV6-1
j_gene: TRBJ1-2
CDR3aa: CASSDSREVDGYTF
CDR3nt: TGTGCCAGCAGTGACAGCAGGGAGGTCGATGGCTACACCTTC

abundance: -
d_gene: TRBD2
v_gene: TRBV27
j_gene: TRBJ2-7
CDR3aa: CASTLTSGDLRSEQYF
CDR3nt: TGTGCCAGCACCCTGACTAGCGGGGACCTCCGCAGCGAGCAGTACTTC

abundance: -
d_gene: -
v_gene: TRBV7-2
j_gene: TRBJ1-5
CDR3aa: CASSLAAEGNQPQHF
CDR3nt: TGTGCCAGCAGCTTAGCGGCGGAAGGCAATCAGCCCCAGCATTTT

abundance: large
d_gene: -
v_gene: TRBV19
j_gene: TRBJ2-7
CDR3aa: CASRRDGTYEQYF
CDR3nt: TGTGCCAGTAGGAGAGACGGAACCTACGAGCAGTACTTC

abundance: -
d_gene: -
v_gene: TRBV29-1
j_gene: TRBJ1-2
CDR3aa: CSVERGGYGYTF
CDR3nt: TGCAGCGTTGAAAGGGGAGGCTATGGCTACACCTTC

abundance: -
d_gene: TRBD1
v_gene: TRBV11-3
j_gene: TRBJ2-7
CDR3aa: CASSWSGQGLSEQYF
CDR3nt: TGTGCCAGCAGCTGGTCGGGACAGGGGTTAAGCGAGCAGTACTTC

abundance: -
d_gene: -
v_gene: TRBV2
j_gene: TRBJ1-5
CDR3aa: CASRGTTGGNQPQHF
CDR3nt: TGTGCCAGCAGAGGGACAACTGGGGGCAATCAGCCCCAGCATTTT

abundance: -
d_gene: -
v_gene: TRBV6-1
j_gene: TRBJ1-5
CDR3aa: CASSDRYETPQHF
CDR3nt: TGTGCCAGCAGTGACAGGTACGAGACGCCCCAGCATTTT

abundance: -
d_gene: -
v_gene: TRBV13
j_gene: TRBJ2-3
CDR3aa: CASSRPSRQYTQYF
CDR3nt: TGTGCCAGCAGCCGACCCTCAAGACAGTATACGCAGTATTTT